This TCR beta chain was captured in a study of blood T cell repertoires in COVID-19 (TCRdb year 2020). With respect to the entire study: Samples covering the acute and convalescent phases of COVID-19 were provided by collaborators in the United States, Italy and Spain. The material from the prospective study consisted of cDNA or gDNA derived from T cells, B-cell-depleted T cells, or PBMCs. Deeply sampled blood TCRbeta repertoires from subjects exposed to, actively infected with, or recovered from COVID-19 were included in the dataset. The repertoires were released in a freely available public database meant as a resource for research on the immune response to SARS-CoV-2. The samples were drawn from two sources: the first 160 participants of the ongoing ImmuneRACE study, and about 1,300 subjects contributed by 6 global collaborators. A de-identified subject ID, COVID-19 status, age in years and sex were almost always included in the sample metadata. Where available, HLA class I and class II types were taken from metadata supplied by the sample provider and were not determined by assay-based typing. Study-level results and caveats: How much clinical and demographic metadata was included differed by source and by participant, and the metadata was provided uncurated.

TCRbeta CDR3 regions were amplified from genomic DNA by means of the immunoSEQ Assay, a bias-controlled multiplex PCR. The paper's processing steps were these. Within the assay, amplification of reference gene primers was used to estimate how many nucleated cells each sample contained. Sequence reads were collapsed and filtered to measure the absolute abundance of every unique TCRbeta CDR3 rearrangement. For each sample, productive Simpson clonality was calculated as the square root of Simpson's diversity index across productive rearrangements. Not all clones reach the TCRdb copy of this immuneACCESS table, which keeps in-frame sequences only. Checked studies attribute under half of the gap to unresolved V genes and leave the rest unexplained. That table gives V, J and clone size, and the DNA gave D and trimming. This sample has tens of thousands of clones in its table, and roughly four fifths of those were observed once. In total, the top ten clones hold roughly 13% of the sample.

Trimming leaves V shorter by 6 bases and J shorter by 6 bases, with the junction holding 8 bases beyond the gene matches. The CDR3 contains 14 residues, cysteine and phenylalanine counted. Solely the CDR3 DNA is kept, with 42 bases framed from the first base. Per the germline V gene, MDHEN is the CDR1 and SYDVKM is the CDR2. Concerning this clone itself: No antigen is known for it. The input lacks base qualities; no much larger clone sits a single base away.

The collaborating institutions used their own protocols to collect whole blood in K2EDTA tubes. For TCRbeta analysis, collaborator samples were shipped as frozen whole blood, as isolated PBMCs, or as DNA extracted from either sample type. This TCR was recovered from a human donor in a cohort sampled during active COVID-19. Here the chain combines TRBV28 and TRBJ1-2; 9 bases in the middle match TRBD1. The sample taken for sequencing was peripheral blood. The DNA sequence is as follows: TGTGCCAGCAGCAGGCGGGACAGGGTTAATGGCTACACCTTC. Translated, it reads CASSRRDRVNGYTF.